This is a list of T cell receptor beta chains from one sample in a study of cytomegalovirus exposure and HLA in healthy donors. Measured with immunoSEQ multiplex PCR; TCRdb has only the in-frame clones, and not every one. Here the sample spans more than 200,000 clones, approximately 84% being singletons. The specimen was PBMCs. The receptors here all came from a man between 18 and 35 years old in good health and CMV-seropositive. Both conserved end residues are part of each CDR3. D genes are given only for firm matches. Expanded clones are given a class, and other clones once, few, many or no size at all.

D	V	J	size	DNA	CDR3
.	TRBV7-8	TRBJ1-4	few	TGTGCCAGCAGCGTATCCGGGTCCTCGGGTGAAAAACTGTTTTTT	CASSVSGSSGEKLFF
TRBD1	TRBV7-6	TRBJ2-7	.	TGTGCCAGCAGCTCCATACCGGGACAGGGCTACGAGCAGTACTTC	CASSSIPGQGYEQYF
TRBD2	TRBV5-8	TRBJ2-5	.	TGTGCCAGCAGCTCAAGGACTAGCGGGAGTTTAGAGACCCAGTACTTC	CASSSRTSGSLETQYF
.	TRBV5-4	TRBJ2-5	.	TGTGCCAGCAGCTTGGGCAGGGAAATCCAAGAGACCCAGTACTTC	CASSLGREIQETQYF
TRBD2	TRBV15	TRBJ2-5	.	TGTGCCACCAGCGCAACTCGGACTAGCGGGAGAGGTTATCAAGAGACCCAGTACTTC	CATSATRTSGRGYQETQYF
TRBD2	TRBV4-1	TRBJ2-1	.	TGCGCCAGCAGCCAGGGTCCTAGCGGTGAGCAGTTCTTC	CASSQGPSGEQFF
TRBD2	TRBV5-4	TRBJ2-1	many	TGTGCCAGCAGACAGCGGGAGGGCCTAAATGAGCAGTTCTTC	CASRQREGLNEQFF
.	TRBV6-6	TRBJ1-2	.	TGTGCCAGCAGTTACGACGGCCTTTACTATGGCTACACCTTC	CASSYDGLYYGYTF
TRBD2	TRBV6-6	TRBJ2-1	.	TGTGCCACCAGAGGGACTAGCGGGAGGGCGGTTGAGCAGTTCTTC	CATRGTSGRAVEQFF
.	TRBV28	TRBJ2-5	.	TGTGCCAGCAGTCTGGGGGATGGTCACCCTTACCAAGAGACCCAGTACTTC	CASSLGDGHPYQETQYF
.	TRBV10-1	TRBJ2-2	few	TGCGCCAGCAGTGAAGGGGACCCTAACACCGGGGAGCTGTTTTTT	CASSEGDPNTGELFF
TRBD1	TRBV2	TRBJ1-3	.	TGTGCCACCCAGCGGGACAGTTACTCTGGAAACACCATATATTTT	CATQRDSYSGNTIYF
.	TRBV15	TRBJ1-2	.	TGTGCCACCAGCAGAGATCGGGCAGGGTGGAACTATGGCTACACCTTC	CATSRDRAGWNYGYTF
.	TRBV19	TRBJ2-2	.	TGTGCCAGTAGTTTCGGGGGCCTTAACACCGGGGAGCTGTTTTTT	CASSFGGLNTGELFF
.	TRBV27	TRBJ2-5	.	TGTGCCAGCAGTATCCGGGCCCGAGGACCGGAGACCCAGTACTTC	CASSIRARGPETQYF
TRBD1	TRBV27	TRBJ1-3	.	TGTGCCAGCAGAGGACAGGGAGTCTCTGGAAACACCATATATTTT	CASRGQGVSGNTIYF
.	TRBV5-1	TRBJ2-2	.	TGCGCCAGCAGCTTGTGGTTCGGGCAGGGAGGTACCGGGGAGCTGTTTTTT	CASSLWFGQGGTGELFF
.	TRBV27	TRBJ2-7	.	TGTGCCAGCAGTTTTAAATCCGGGGCAGGCGGCTACGAGCAGTACTTC	CASSFKSGAGGYEQYF
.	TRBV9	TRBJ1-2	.	TGTGCCAGCAGCCGACTCTTGTCGGGGGGAGATGGCTACACCTTC	CASSRLLSGGDGYTF
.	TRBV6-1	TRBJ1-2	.	TGTGCCAGCAGTTCGGACAGCCATGGCTACACCTTC	CASSSDSHGYTF
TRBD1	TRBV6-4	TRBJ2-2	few	TGTGCCAGCAGTGAAGGACAGGGGGACACCGGGGAGCTGTTTTTT	CASSEGQGDTGELFF
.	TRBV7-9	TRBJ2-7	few	TGTGCCCTGGGCGAGCAGTACTTC	CALGEQYF
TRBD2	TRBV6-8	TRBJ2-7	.	TGTGCCAGCAGCTATAGCGGGATGAGATCCTACGAGCAGTACTTC	CASSYSGMRSYEQYF
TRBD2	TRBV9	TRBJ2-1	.	TGTGCCAGCAGCGTCAGACTAGCGGGGGAATACAATGAGCAGTTCTTC	CASSVRLAGEYNEQFF
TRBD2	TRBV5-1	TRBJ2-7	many	TGCGCCAGCAGCTTGGCCGCTAGCGGGAGCTTCTACGAGCAGTACTTC	CASSLAASGSFYEQYF
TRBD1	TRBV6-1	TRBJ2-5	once	TGTGCCAGCACCTTAGGGACAGGGATTGGGGAGACCCAGTACTTC	CASTLGTGIGETQYF
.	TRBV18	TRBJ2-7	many	TGTGCCAGCTCACCAGGAATGGGGTACGAGCAGTACTTC	CASSPGMGYEQYF
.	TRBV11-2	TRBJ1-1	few	TGTGCCAGCAGCTTAAGGTCAGGGAACACTGAAGCTTTCTTT	CASSLRSGNTEAFF
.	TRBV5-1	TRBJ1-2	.	TGCGCCAGCAGTTACACAACGAACTATGGCTACACCTTC	CASSYTTNYGYTF